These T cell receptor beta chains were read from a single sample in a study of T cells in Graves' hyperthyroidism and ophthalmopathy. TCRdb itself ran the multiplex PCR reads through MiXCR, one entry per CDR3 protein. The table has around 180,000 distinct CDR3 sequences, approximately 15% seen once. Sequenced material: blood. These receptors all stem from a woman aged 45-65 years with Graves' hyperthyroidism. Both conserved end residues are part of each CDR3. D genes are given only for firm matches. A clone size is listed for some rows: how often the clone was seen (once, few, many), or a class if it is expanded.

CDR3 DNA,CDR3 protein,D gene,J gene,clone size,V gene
TGTGCCAGCAGTTCGACAGGGAGCGCTGAAGCTTTCTTT,CASSSTGSAEAFF,TRBD1,TRBJ1-1,many,TRBV28
TGTGCCAGCAGCCAAGATGGAACCGGGGGGACCCCAGATACGCAGTATTTT,CASSQDGTGGTPDTQYF,TRBD2,TRBJ2-3,NA,TRBV4-2
TGTGCCAGCAGCGTATCAGGGACTAGCCCCTACAATGAGCAGTTCTTC,CASSVSGTSPYNEQFF,TRBD2,TRBJ2-1,many,TRBV7-3
TGTGCCAGCAGCTTAGGGGTTTACGATTCTCCGGACACCTTC,CASSLGVYDSPDTF,NA,TRBJ1-2,many,TRBV7-8
TGTGCCAGGGGGCGGACCTCCAATGAGCAGTTCTTC,CARGRTSNEQFF,NA,TRBJ2-1,few,TRBV5-8
TGTGCCAGCAGCTTAGGAGTGGCGGGGGGGGGGGAGACCCAGTACTTC,CASSLGVAGGGETQYF,TRBD2,TRBJ2-5,NA,TRBV7-2
TGTGCCAGCAGCCGCAGGACTAGCGGGGACACAGATACGCAGTATTTT,CASSRRTSGDTDTQYF,TRBD2,TRBJ2-3,many,TRBV7-8
TGTGCCAGCAGCTCCCAGGACAGGCCGAATTCACCCCTCCACTTT,CASSSQDRPNSPLHF,TRBD1,TRBJ1-6,many,TRBV5-4
TGTGCCAGCAGCGTAACAGGGGTAACTAATGAAAAACTGTTTTTT,CASSVTGVTNEKLFF,TRBD1,TRBJ1-4,many,TRBV7-9
TGTGCCAGCAGCCGGGCAGCCTACGAGCAGTACTTC,CASSRAAYEQYF,NA,TRBJ2-7,many,TRBV16
TGTGCCAGCAGTTACCCCCAGCATTTT,CASSYPQHF,NA,TRBJ1-5,many,TRBV27
TGCAGTGCTAGAGAAGAATTAGGACCTATCACAGATACGCAGTATTTT,CSAREELGPITDTQYF,NA,TRBJ2-3,many,TRBV20-1
TGCAGCCTTGGGGACAGGGGGTCTCCGAGATACTTC,CSLGDRGSPRYF,TRBD1,TRBJ2-7,many,TRBV20-1
TGTGCCAGCAGCTTCCCCGGGCAGGTACCTTTCTTT,CASSFPGQVPFF,NA,TRBJ1-1,NA,TRBV11-3
TGTGCCAGCAGCTCTCAGGACAGGGGACGCTATGGCTACACCTTC,CASSSQDRGRYGYTF,TRBD1,TRBJ1-2,many,TRBV7-2
TGTGCCAGCAGCGCCTCCCCTTCGACAGGGATGTACCAAGAGACCCAGTACTTC,CASSASPSTGMYQETQYF,TRBD1,TRBJ2-5,NA,TRBV9